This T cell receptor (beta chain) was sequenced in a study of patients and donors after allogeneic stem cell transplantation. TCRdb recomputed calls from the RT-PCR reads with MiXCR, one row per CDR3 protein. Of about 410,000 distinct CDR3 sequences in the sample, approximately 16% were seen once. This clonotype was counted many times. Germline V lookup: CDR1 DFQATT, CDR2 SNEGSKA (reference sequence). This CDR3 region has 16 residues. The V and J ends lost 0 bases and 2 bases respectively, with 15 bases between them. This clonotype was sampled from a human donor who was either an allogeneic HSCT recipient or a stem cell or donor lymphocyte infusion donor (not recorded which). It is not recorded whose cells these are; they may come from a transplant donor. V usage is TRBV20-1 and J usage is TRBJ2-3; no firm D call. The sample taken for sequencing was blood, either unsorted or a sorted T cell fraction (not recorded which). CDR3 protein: CSARDLNGRPTDTQYF. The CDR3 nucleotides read TGCAGTGCTAGAGATTTAAACGGGCGACCCACAGATACGCAGTATTTT.